The 4 T cell receptor beta chains in this list originate from one sample, sequenced in a study of shared clonotypes between healthy human individuals. Generated by immunoSEQ multiplex PCR, the TCRdb table keeps only in-frame clones and is missing some. The sample contains 2,500,000 or so clones, 93% of which appear only once. The sequencing sample was made of naive CD4+ T cells from PBMCs. Subset reported: CD45RA+ positively selected. The source of these receptors is a young man in good health. Some clones in this sample may be carry-over from other donors' samples.

V is TRBV28 and J is TRBJ2-5; D might be TRBD1 (6 bases). The CDR3 runs 16 residues. V was trimmed by 5 bases and J by 4 bases, leaving 20 bases between them. The germline CDR1 and CDR2 sequences are MDHEN and SYDVKM. The CDR3 loop is CASSDRDIPQGETQYF. The CDR3 DNA reads as TGTGCCAGCAGTGACCGGGACATCCCCCAGGGAGAGACCCAGTACTTC.

The CDR3 DNA reads TGTGCCAGCAGCTTAGCGTCAACCACTAATGAAAAACTGTTTTTT. Its protein is CASSLASTTNEKLFF. The rearrangement joins TRBV7-2 to TRBJ1-4; D gene ambiguous. CDR1 is SGHTA, CDR2 FQGNSA, per germline. This CDR3 has 15 amino acids. V lost 0 bases, J lost 2 bases, and 7 bases lay in between.

This clone was picked up one time. The chain carries TRBV5-1 and TRBJ1-5; D unresolved. V lost 0 bases and J 3 bases, leaving 13 bases between the germline ends. Germline V gene data show CDR1 as SGHRS and CDR2 as YFSETQ. CDR3 length: 16 residues. CDR3 coding DNA: TGCGCCAGCAGCTTGGGAGCAGCTGGGGACAATCAGCCCCAGCATTTT. Translated, it gives CASSLGAAGDNQPQHF.

The V gene is TRBV11-2, the J gene TRBJ1-4; 7 bases line up with TRBD1. V trimming: 6 bases; J trimming: 8 bases; junction bases outside the gene matches: 12. Per the germline V gene, CDR1 is SGHAT and CDR2 is FQNNGV. This CDR3 region has 15 residues. CDR3 in DNA: TGTGCCAGCAGTTACACTGGGCAGGGGGGAGAAAAACTGTTTTTT. It codes for CASSYTGQGGEKLFF.